What follows is one T cell receptor (beta chain) and its context. The antigen remains unidentified. The PCR used 60 Vbeta and 13 Jbeta primers. Libraries were prepared by immunoSEQ multiplex PCR; TCRdb keeps only in-frame clonotypes and omits some of them. The sample includes approximately 160,000 clones, 65% to 85% of them seen just once. Trimming took 0 bases from V and 3 from J; bases not matched to a gene: 3. Per the germline V gene, CDR1 is LGHNA and CDR2 is YNFKEQ. This CDR3 has 16 amino acids. The sample comes from a study of cytomegalovirus exposure and HLA in healthy donors. Notes on the study in general: Researchers reportedly found TCR beta sequences accurately predicted most subjects' HLA-A and HLA-B alleles.

Sequencing input: PBMCs. The TCR originated in a woman in her forties or fifties in good health and CMV-seropositive. The chain has TRBV4-2 and TRBJ2-1, with TRBD2 identical over 9 bases. This chain's CDR3 is CASSQDPRGGYNEQFF. The CDR3 nucleotides are TGTGCCAGCAGCCAAGATCCGCGGGGGGGCTACAATGAGCAGTTCTTC.